This TCR beta chain was documented in a study of shared clonotypes between healthy human individuals. Findings and limits, study-wide: Sampling covered nothing but blood. Tissue TCR repertoires likely differ from those found in blood. Estimated richness values were generally larger in naive subsets than in memory subsets.

Profiled with immunoSEQ multiplex PCR; TCRdb holds only in-frame clones, not every one. Of about 2.1 million clones listed, about 92% were seen once; the top ten hold under 2%. About this clone: What it binds is unknown. The sample carries other DNA sequences with the same CDR3.

Cells designated naive CD8 were CD45RO-negative and were positively selected for CCR7, with terminally differentiated effector memory CD45RA+ cells excluded. The CDR3 is 15 residues long. CDR1 and CDR2 (germline): MDHEN, SYDVKM. Trimming took 6 bases from V and 1 from J, leaving 13 bases between them. The clonotype originates from a man aged 18 to 35 in good health. Some clones in this sample may be carry-over from other donors' samples. The gene calls are TRBV28 and TRBJ1-5, with D possibly being TRBD1 (6 bases). The sequenced material came from naive CD8+ T cells from PBMCs. The CDR3 DNA is TGTGCCAGCAGCCCCCGGACAGTAAGCAATCAGCCCCAGCATTTT. It translates to CASSPRTVSNQPQHF.